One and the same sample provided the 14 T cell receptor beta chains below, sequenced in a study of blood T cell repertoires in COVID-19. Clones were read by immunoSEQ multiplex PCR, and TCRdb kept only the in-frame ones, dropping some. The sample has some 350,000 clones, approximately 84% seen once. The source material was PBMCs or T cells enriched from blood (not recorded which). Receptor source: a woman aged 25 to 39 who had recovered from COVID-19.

CDR3: CASSQGRGGETQYF. As DNA, the CDR3 is TGTGCCAGCAGCCAAGGTAGGGGTGGAGAGACCCAGTACTTC. The genes are TRBV3-1 (or the pseudogene TRBV3-2) and TRBJ2-5, with D maybe TRBD1 (5 bases). Per germline, CDR1 LGHDT and CDR2 YNNKEL (reference sequence). With 1 base removed from V and 4 bases from J, the gap between germline ends came to 10 bases. CDR3 size: 14 residues.

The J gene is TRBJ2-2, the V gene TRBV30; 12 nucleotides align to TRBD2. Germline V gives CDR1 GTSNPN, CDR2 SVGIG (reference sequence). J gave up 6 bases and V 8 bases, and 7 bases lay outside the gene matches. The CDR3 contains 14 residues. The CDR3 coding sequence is TGTGCCAGGGGGGGACTAGCGGGTGCCGGGGAGCTGTTTTTT. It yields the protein CARGGLAGAGELFF. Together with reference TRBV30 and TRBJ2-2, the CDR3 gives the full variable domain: SQTIHQWPATLVQPVGSPLSLECTVEGTSNPNLYWYRQAAGRGLQLLFYSVGIGQISSEVPQNLSASRPQDRQFILSSKKLLLSDSGFYLCARGGLAGAGELFFGEGSRLTVL.

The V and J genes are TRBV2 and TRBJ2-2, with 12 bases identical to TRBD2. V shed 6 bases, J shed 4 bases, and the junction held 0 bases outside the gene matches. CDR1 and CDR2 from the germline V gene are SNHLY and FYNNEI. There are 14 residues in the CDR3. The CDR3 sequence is CASRTSGGTGELFF. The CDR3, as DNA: TGTGCCAGCAGGACTAGCGGGGGCACCGGGGAGCTGTTTTTT.

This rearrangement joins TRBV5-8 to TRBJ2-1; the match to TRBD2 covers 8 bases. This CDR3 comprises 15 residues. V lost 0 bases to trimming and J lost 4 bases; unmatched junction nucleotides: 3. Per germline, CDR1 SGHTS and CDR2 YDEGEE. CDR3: CASSLAGGTYNEQFF. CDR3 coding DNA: TGTGCCAGCAGCTTGGCGGGAGGGACTTACAATGAGCAGTTCTTC.

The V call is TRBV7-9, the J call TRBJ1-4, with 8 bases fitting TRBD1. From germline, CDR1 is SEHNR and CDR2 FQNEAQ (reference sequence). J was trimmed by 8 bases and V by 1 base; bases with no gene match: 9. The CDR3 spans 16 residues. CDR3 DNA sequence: TGTGCCAGCAGCTTAGTAAGGACAGGGACGGGGGAAAAACTGTTTTTT. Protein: CASSLVRTGTGEKLFF.

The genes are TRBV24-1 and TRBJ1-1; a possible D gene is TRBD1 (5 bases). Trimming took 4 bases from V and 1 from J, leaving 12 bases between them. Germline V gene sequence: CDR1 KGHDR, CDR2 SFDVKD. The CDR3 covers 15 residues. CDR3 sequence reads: CATSESGFGNTEAFF. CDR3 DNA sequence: TGTGCCACCAGTGAATCAGGGTTTGGGAACACTGAAGCTTTCTTT.

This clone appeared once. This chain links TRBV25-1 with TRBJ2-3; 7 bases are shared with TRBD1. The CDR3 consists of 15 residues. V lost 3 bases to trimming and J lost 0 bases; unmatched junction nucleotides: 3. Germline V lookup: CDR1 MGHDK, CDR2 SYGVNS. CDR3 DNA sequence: TGTGCCAGCAGTGATCCGACAGGGAGCACAGATACGCAGTATTTT. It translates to CASSDPTGSTDTQYF.

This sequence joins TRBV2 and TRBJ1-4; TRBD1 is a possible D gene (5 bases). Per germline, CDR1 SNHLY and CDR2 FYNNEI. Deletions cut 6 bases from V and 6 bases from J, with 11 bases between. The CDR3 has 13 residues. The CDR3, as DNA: TGTGCCAGCAGAGCAGACAGATATGAAAAACTGTTTTTT. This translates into CASRADRYEKLFF.

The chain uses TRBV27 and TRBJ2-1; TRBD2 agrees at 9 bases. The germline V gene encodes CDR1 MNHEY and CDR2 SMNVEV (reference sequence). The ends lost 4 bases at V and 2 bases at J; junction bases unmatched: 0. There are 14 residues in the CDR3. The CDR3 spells CASSSSGTYNEQFF. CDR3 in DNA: TGTGCCAGCAGTTCTAGCGGGACCTACAATGAGCAGTTCTTC.

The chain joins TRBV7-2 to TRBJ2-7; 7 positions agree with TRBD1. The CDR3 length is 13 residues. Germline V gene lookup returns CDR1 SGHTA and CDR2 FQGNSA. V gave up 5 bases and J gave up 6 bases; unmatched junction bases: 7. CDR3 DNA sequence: TGTGCCAGCAGCAGCTACAGGGGAATCGAGCAGTACTTC. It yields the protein CASSSYRGIEQYF.

As DNA, the CDR3 is TGTGCCAGCAGCTTAGTCGCGGAACGATCCTACGAGCAGTACTTC. As protein: CASSLVAERSYEQYF. The gene calls are TRBV7-2 and TRBJ2-7; D gene uncertain. Germline V gene data show CDR1 as SGHTA and CDR2 as FQGNSA. The CDR3 is 15 amino acids. Trimming removed 1 base at V and 1 base at J, with 11 bases between.

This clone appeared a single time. As DNA, the CDR3 is TGTGCCAGCAGTTCACAGGGTCTAGGAAACACCATATATTTT. Translation gives CASSSQGLGNTIYF. The rearrangement uses TRBV28 and TRBJ1-3, with a possible D match to TRBD1 (6 bases). CDR1 is MDHEN, CDR2 SYDVKM, per germline. V was shortened by 4 bases and J by 4 bases, with 11 bases between the two germline ends. The CDR3 consists of 14 residues.

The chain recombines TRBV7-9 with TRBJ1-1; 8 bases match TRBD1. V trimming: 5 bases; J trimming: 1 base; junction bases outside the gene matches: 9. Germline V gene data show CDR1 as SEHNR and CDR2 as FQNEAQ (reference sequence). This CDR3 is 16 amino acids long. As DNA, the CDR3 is TGTGCCAGCAGCCCTCTCCCCGGGACAGGGAACACTGAAGCTTTCTTT. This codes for CASSPLPGTGNTEAFF.

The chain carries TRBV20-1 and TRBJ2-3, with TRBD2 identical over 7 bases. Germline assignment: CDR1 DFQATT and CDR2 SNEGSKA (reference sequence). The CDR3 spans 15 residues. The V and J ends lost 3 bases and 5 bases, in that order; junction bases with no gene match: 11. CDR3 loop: CSASESAGAKDTQYF. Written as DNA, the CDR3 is TGCAGTGCTAGTGAATCTGCGGGAGCGAAAGATACGCAGTATTTT.